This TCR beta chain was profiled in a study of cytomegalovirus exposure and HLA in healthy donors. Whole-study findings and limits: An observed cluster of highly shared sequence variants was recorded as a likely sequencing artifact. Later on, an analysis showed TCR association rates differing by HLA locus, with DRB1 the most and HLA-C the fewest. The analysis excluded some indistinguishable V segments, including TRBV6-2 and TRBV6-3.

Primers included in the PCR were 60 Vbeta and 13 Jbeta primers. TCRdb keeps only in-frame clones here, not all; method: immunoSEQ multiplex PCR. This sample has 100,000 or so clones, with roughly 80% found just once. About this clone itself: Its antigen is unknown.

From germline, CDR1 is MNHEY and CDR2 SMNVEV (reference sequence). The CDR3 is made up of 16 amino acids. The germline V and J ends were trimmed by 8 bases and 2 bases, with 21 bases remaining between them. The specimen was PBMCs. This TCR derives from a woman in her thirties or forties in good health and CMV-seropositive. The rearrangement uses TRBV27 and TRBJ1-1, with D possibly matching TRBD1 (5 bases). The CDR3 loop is CASSAGRGGRNTEAFF. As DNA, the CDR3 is TGTGCCAGCTCAGCGGGTCGGGGGGGTAGAAACACTGAAGCTTTCTTT.